The TCR beta chain described here comes from a study of control samples from healthy donors and cancer patients. The assay was immunoSEQ multiplex PCR, and TCRdb's table has in-frame clones only and misses some. The table records under 200,000 clones, approximately 96% of them present only once. Germline CDR1 and CDR2: MNHEY and SMNVEV (reference sequence). V was trimmed by 3 bases and J by 4 bases, leaving 12 bases between them. The length of the CDR3 is 14 residues. The clonotype was recovered from a woman aged 30 to 39 in good health. Sample: blood. V usage is TRBV27 and J usage is TRBJ1-1, with D possibly matching TRBD1 (6 bases). The CDR3 reads CASSLAGAGTEAFF. In DNA, the CDR3 is TGTGCCAGCAGTTTGGCAGGGGCGGGCACTGAAGCTTTCTTT.